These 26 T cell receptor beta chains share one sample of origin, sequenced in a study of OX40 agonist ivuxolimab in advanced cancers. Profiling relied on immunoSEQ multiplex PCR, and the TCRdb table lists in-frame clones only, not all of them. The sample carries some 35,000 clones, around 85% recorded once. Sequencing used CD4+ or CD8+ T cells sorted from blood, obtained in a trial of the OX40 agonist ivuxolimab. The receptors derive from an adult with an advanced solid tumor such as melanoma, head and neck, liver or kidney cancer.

The CDR3 coding sequence is TGTGCCAGCAGCTGGGCCTCTTTAGGCTACAATGAGCAGTTCTTC. As protein: CASSWASLGYNEQFF. The chain combines TRBV5-4 with TRBJ2-1; D remains ambiguous. Germline V gene lookup returns CDR1 SGHNT and CDR2 YYREEE (reference sequence). The CDR3 covers 15 residues. V was clipped by 3 bases and J by 3 bases, with 13 bases between them.

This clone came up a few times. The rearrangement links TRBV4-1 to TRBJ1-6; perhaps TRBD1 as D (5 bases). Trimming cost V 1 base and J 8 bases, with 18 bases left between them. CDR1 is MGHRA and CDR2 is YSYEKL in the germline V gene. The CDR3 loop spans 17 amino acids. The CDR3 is CASSQGGIWGGDSPLHF. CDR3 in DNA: TGCGCCAGCAGCCAAGGCGGTATTTGGGGGGGAGATTCACCCCTCCACTTT.

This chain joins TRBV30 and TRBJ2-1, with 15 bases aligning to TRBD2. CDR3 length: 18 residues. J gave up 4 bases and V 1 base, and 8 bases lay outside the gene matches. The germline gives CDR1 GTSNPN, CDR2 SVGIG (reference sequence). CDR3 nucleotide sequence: TGTGCCTGGAGTGACGGACTAGCGGGGGGGCCAGCGTACAATGAGCAGTTCTTC. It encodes CAWSDGLAGGPAYNEQFF.

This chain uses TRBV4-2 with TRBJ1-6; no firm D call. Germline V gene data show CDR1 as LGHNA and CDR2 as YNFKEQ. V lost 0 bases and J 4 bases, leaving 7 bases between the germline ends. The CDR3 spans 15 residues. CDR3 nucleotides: TGTGCCAGCAGCCAAGATTCCGGTTATAATTCACCCCTCCACTTT. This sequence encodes CASSQDSGYNSPLHF.

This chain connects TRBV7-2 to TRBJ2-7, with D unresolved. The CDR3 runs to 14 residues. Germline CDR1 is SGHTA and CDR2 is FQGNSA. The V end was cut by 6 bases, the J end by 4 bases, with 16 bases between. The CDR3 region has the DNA TGTGCCAGCAGTCTAAAACAGATAAGTTACGAGCAGTACTTC. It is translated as CASSLKQISYEQYF. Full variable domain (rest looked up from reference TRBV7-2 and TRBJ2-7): GAGVSQSPSNKVTEKGKDVELRCDPISGHTALYWYRQSLGQGLEFLIYFQGNSAPDKSGLPSDRFSAERTGGSVSTLTIQRTQQEDSAVYLCASSLKQISYEQYFGPGTRLTVT.

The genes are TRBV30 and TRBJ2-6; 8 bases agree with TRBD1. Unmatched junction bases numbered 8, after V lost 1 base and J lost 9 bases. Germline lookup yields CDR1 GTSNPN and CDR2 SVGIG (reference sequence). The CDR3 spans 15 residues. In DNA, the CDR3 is TGTGCCTGGAGTGGCCTGGACAGGGTCGGCAACGTCCTGACTTTC. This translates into CAWSGLDRVGNVLTF. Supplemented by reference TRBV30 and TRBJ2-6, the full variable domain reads SQTIHQWPATLVQPVGSPLSLECTVEGTSNPNLYWYRQAAGRGLQLLFYSVGIGQISSEVPQNLSASRPQDRQFILSSKKLLLSDSGFYLCAWSGLDRVGNVLTFGAGSRLTVL.

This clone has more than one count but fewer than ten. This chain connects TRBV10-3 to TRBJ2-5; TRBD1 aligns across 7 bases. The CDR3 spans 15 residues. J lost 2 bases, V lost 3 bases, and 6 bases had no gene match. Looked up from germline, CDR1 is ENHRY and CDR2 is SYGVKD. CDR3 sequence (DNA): TGTGCCATCAGTGATTTAAGGGACAGACAAGAGACCCAGTACTTC. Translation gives CAISDLRDRQETQYF.

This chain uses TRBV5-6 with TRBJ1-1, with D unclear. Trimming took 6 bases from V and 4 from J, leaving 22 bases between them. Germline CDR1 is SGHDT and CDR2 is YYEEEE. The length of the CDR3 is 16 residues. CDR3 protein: CASTSLQAYSGTEAFF. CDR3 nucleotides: TGTGCCAGCACCTCTCTCCAGGCATATTCGGGCACTGAAGCTTTCTTT. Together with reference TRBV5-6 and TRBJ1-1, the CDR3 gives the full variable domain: DAGVTQSPTHLIKTRGQQVTLRCSPKSGHDTVSWYQQALGQGPQFIFQYYEEEERQRGNFPDRFSGHQFPNYSSELNVNALLLGDSALYLCASTSLQAYSGTEAFFGQGTRLTVV.

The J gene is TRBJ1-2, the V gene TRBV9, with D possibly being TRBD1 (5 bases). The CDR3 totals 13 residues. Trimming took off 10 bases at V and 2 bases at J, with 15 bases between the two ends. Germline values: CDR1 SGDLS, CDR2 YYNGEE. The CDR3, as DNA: TGTGCCCCAATAGCAGGGTCCAACTATGGCTACACCTTC. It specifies CAPIAGSNYGYTF.

For the CDR3, the DNA is TGTGCCAGCAGTTACGGTCAGGGGGTCATCGACGAGCAGTACTTC. It translates to CASSYGQGVIDEQYF. This chain links TRBV6-6 with TRBJ2-7; TRBD1 matches at 7 bases. The CDR3 totals 15 residues. V shed 2 bases and J 5 bases; nucleotides not matched to a gene: 9. Germline V gene data show CDR1 as MNHNY and CDR2 as SVGAGI (reference sequence).

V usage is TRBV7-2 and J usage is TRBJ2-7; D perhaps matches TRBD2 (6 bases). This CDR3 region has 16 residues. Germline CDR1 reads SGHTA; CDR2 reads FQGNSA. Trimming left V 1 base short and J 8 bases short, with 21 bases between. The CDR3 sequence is CASSLGPQRAATQQYF. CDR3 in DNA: TGTGCCAGCAGCTTAGGGCCCCAGCGGGCAGCAACCCAGCAGTACTTC.

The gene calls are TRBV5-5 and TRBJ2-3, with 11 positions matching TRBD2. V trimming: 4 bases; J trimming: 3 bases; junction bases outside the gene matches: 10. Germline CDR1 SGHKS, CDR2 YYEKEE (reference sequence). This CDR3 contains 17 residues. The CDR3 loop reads CASSPWLAGGGTDTQYF. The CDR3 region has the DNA TGTGCCAGCAGCCCTTGGCTAGCGGGGGGAGGGACAGATACGCAGTATTTT. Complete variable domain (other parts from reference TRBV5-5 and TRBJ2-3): DAGVTQSPTHLIKTRGQQVTLRCSPISGHKSVSWYQQVLGQGPQFIFQYYEKEERGRGNFPDRFSARQFPNYSSELNVNALLLGDSALYLCASSPWLAGGGTDTQYFGPGTRLTVL.

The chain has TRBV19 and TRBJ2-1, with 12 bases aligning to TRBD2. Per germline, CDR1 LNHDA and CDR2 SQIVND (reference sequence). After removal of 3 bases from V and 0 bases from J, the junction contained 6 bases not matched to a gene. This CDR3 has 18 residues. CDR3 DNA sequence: TGTGCCAGTAGTATCTGGGTGACTAGCGGGGGCTCCTACAATGAGCAGTTCTTC. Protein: CASSIWVTSGGSYNEQFF.

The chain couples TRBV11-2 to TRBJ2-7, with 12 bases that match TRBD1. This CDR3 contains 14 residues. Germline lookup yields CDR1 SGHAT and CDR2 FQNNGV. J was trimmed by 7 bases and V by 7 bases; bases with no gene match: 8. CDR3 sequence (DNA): TGTGCCAGCATCCCGGGACAGGGGGCGCGAGAGCAGTACTTC. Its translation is CASIPGQGAREQYF.

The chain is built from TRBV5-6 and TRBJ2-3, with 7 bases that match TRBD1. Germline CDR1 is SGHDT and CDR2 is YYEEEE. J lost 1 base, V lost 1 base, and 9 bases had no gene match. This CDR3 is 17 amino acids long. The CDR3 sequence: CASSLPTGRGGTDTQYF. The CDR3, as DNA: TGTGCCAGCAGCTTGCCGACAGGGCGAGGGGGCACAGATACGCAGTATTTT.

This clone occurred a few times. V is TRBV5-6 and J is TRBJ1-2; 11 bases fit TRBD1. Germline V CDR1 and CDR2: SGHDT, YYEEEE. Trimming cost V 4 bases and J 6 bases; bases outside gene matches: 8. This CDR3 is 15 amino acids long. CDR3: CASSGPGQGGDGYTF. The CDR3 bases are TGTGCCAGCAGCGGCCCGGGACAGGGGGGCGATGGCTACACCTTC.

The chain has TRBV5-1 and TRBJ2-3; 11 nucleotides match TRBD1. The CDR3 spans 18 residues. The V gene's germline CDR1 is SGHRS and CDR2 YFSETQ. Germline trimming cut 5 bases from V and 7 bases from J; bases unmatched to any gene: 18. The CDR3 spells CASRDRGRPDKSPNTQYF. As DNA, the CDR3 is TGCGCCAGCAGGGACAGGGGGCGCCCGGACAAATCGCCAAATACGCAGTATTTT.

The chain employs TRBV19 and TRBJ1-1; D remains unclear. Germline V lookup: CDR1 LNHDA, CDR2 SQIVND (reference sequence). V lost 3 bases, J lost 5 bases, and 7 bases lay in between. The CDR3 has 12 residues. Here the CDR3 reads CASSMAGTEAFF. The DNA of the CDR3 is TGTGCCAGTAGTATGGCCGGGACTGAAGCTTTCTTT.

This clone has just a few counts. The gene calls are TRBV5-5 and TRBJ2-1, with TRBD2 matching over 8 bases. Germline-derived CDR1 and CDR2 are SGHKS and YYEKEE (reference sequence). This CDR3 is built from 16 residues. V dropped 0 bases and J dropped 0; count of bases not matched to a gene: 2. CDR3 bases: TGTGCCAGCAGCTTGGAGGGACTAGGCTCCTACAATGAGCAGTTCTTC. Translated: CASSLEGLGSYNEQFF.

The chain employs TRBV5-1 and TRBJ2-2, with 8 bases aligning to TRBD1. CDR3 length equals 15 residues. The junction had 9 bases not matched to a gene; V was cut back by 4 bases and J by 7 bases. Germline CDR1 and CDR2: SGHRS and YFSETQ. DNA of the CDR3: TGCGCCAGCAGCCCGCGCAGGGGGCTTGGCGGGGAGCTGTTTTTT. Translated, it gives CASSPRRGLGGELFF. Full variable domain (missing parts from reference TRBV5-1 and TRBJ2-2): KAGVTQTPRYLIKTRGQQVTLSCSPISGHRSVSWYQQTPGQGLQFLFEYFSETQRNKGNFPGRFSGRQFSNSRSEMNVSTLELGDSALYLCASSPRRGLGGELFFGEGSRLTVL.

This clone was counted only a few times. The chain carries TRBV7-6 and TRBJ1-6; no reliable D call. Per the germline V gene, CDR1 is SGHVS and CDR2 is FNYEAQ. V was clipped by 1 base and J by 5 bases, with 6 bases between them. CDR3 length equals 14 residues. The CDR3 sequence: CASSLGTDNSPLHF. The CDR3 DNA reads TGTGCCAGCAGCTTAGGGACGGATAATTCACCCCTCCACTTT.

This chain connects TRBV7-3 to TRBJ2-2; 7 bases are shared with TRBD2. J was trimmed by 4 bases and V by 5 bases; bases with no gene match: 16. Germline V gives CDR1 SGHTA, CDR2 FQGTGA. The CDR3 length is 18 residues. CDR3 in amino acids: CASSPRRGMSVGTGELFF. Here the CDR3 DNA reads TGTGCCAGCAGCCCCCGGCGGGGGATGTCAGTTGGCACCGGGGAGCTGTTTTTT.

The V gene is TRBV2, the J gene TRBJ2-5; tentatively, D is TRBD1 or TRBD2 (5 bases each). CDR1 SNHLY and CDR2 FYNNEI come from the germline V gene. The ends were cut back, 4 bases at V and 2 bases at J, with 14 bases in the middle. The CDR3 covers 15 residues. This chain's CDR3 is CASSVLDGAQETQYF. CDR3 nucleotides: TGTGCCAGCAGTGTCCTTGACGGGGCGCAAGAGACCCAGTACTTC.

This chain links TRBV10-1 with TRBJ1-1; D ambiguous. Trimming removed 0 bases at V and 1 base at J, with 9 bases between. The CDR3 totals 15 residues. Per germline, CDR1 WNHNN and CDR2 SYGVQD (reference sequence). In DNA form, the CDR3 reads TGCGCCAGCAGTGAGTCAGCGGGTCGGAACACTGAAGCTTTCTTT. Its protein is CASSESAGRNTEAFF.

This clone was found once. The CDR3 is CASSFSGSEKLFF. The DNA for the CDR3 is TGTGCCAGCAGCTTTTCCGGGAGCGAAAAACTGTTTTTT. V and J are TRBV11-2 and TRBJ1-4; D is ambiguous. The CDR3 loop spans 13 amino acids. V lost 3 bases, J lost 8 bases, and 10 bases lay in between. Germline V gives CDR1 SGHAT, CDR2 FQNNGV.

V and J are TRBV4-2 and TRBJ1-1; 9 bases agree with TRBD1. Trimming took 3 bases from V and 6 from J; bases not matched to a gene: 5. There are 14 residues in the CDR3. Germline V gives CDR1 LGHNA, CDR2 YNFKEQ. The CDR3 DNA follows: TGTGCCAGCAGCCAGGGGGACAGGGTCCCTGAAGCTTTCTTT. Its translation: CASSQGDRVPEAFF.